This T cell receptor beta chain comes out of a study of blood T cell repertoires in COVID-19. Study summary: Acute and convalescent COVID-19 specimens originated in the United States, Italy and Spain. Sample material is recorded as cDNA or gDNA derived from T cells, B-cell-depleted T cells, or PBMCs.

How the authors handled the data: Amplification of reference gene primers was used by the study to estimate nucleated cell counts. The repertoire was sequenced with immunoSEQ multiplex PCR; TCRdb's copy has only in-frame clones and lacks some. V and J calls and clone size follow that table, whereas D and trimming were derived from the DNA. Of 60,000 to 80,000 clones in the sample, 65% to 90% were seen once. What was sequenced was peripheral blood. The receptor's source is a man aged 45 to 65 with acute or convalescent COVID-19.

CDR3 sequence: CATSGTPGTGPSSYNEQFF. The CDR3 DNA is TGTGCCACCAGTGGCACCCCCGGGACAGGGCCGAGCTCCTACAATGAGCAGTTCTTC. The chain combines TRBV24-1 with TRBJ2-1; 9 nucleotides agree with TRBD1. CDR1 is KGHDR, CDR2 SFDVKD, per germline. There are 19 residues in the CDR3. The V segment lost 5 bases and the J segment 0 bases; nucleotides outside the gene matches: 13.